This entry describes one T cell receptor (beta chain). No antigen is known for it. Combining a sample-barcoded 5' primer with a J-beta primer mix, a second PCR ran for about 7 to 11 cycles. Individual samples furnished no less than 3 million CDR3-containing paired-end reads apiece. TCRdb fed the 5' RACE reads into MiXCR, producing one record per CDR3 protein. Of 800,000 to 900,000 distinct CDR3 sequences in the sample, around 62% were seen once. The CDR3 spans 13 residues. Germline-derived CDR1 and CDR2 are MDHEN and SYDVKM. The germline V and J ends were trimmed by 5 bases and 1 base, with 8 bases remaining between them. This entry comes from a study of blood T cells in healthy people across ages. Overall study results and limits: Older age went with lower TCR beta diversity per million T cells, in a roughly linear way.

This TCR derives from a man aged 30-40 years in good health. Material: blood. The gene calls are TRBV28 and TRBJ1-1; a weak D match, TRBD1 (5 bases). In DNA form, the CDR3 reads TGTGCCAGCAGTGCCGGGGCGAACACTGAAGCTTTCTTT. The encoded protein is CASSAGANTEAFF.